The T cell receptor beta chain described here comes from a study of early T cells in non-severe SARS-CoV-2 infection. The overall study: Unpaired chains resulted from sequencing bulk RNA of unsorted whole blood.

Researchers attached unique molecular identifiers to individual cDNA molecules. TCRdb analysed the 5' RACE reads with MiXCR anew, one entry per CDR3 protein. The table records 30,000 to 35,000 distinct CDR3 sequences, 6% to 7% of them present only once. Germline CDR1 reads SGHKS; CDR2 reads YYEKEE (reference sequence). V trimming: 2 bases; J trimming: 3 bases; junction bases outside the gene matches: 12. This CDR3 region has 17 residues. This clonotype was counted between two and nine times. The antigen remains unidentified. Study results and limitations: A preference for anti-spike CD8 responses marked VDJdb matching, which missed private and CD4 specificities.

The receptor comes from an adult who was a healthcare worker with PCR-confirmed SARS-CoV-2 infection or an uninfected control (not recorded which). The chain joins TRBV5-5 to TRBJ2-3; TRBD2 matches 7 bases. Sequenced: whole blood. The CDR3 sequence: CASSLRGRLAGTDTQYF. The CDR3 nucleotides are TGTGCCAGCAGCTTACGCGGGCGACTAGCAGGGACAGATACGCAGTATTTT.